Below, 24 T cell receptor beta chains from the same sample are listed, as sequenced in a study of low-dose radiotherapy and immunotherapy resistance in tumors (dated by TCRdb to between 2021 and 2023). Read against the paper, the sample's time point label means: after trial treatment. The treatment or condition label of this sample denotes: LDRT plus nivolumab, ipilimumab, low-dose cyclophosphamide and aspirin (RACIN trial). The sequencer listed for this sample is Illumina HiSeq 2500. Superscript III and a set of TRAV- and TRBV-specific primers were used to synthesize first-strand cDNA, so that both TCRalpha and TCRbeta chains were covered. A roughly 18-cycle PCR with Phusion amplified the TCRs, pairing a constant-region primer with the adapter that was attached to the V primers. TCRdb reprocessing: public reads trimmed at Q25 with fastp, clones called with MiXCR, in-frame beta chains kept. A single entry per CDR3 protein holds the most common genes and DNA from its merged rows. Within this sample are tens of thousands of distinct CDR3 sequences, with less than 20% of them counted one time only. The ten largest make up approximately 1.5% of the sample.

Sequencing was performed on PBMCs, taken after low-dose radiotherapy plus immunotherapy. The receptors originated from a male donor with prostate cancer.

Regarding this clonotype: This is likely an artifact of a read error, given a far larger clone one base away. The rearrangement links TRBV13 to TRBJ2-7; D is ambiguous. Germline V gene data show CDR1 as PRHDT and CDR2 as FYEKMQ (reference sequence). This CDR3 contains 15 residues. The CDR3 region is CASSELSGPSNELYF. The CDR3, as DNA: TGTGCCAGCAGTGAGCTCTCCGGGCCCTCTAACGAGCTGTACTTC.

The sample holds many counts of this clonotype. The V gene is TRBV5-4, the J gene TRBJ2-1; 12 bases map to TRBD1. This CDR3 region has 16 residues. The V gene's germline CDR1 is SGHNT and CDR2 YYREEE (reference sequence). Trimming cost V 0 bases and J 8 bases; bases outside gene matches: 6. The CDR3 DNA reads TGTGCCAGCAGCTTGGCAGCCGGGACAGGGGGCCATGAGCAGTTCTTC. Translating gives CASSLAAGTGGHEQFF. The full variable domain, with the rest looked up from reference TRBV5-4 and TRBJ2-1, is ETGVTQSPTHLIKTRGQQVTLRCSSQSGHNTVSWYQQALGQGPQFIFQYYREEENGRGNFPPRFSGLQFPNYSSELNVNALELDDSALYLCASSLAAGTGGHEQFFGPGTRLTVL.

This clonotype was counted at least ten times. The J gene is TRBJ1-1, the V gene TRBV18; D might be TRBD1 (5 bases). From germline, CDR1 is KGHSH and CDR2 LQKENI. CDR3 size: 14 residues. Trimming removed 3 bases at V and 7 bases at J, with 15 bases between. The chain's CDR3 is CASSPRESGGEAFF. In DNA, the CDR3 is TGTGCCAGCTCACCTCGGGAGTCGGGGGGTGAAGCTTTCTTT.

This clonotype has ten or more counts. The gene calls are TRBV2 and TRBJ2-1, with TRBD2 matching 12 bases. Germline V gene lookup returns CDR1 SNHLY and CDR2 FYNNEI. The J segment lost 4 bases and the V segment lost 5 bases, leaving 3 bases of the junction unmatched. This CDR3 contains 15 residues. DNA for the CDR3: TGTGCCAGCAGTCGACTAGCGGGAGAGTACAATGAGCAGTTCTTC. Translation gives CASSRLAGEYNEQFF.

This clonotype has at least ten counts. The chain has TRBV6-2 or TRBV6-3 and TRBJ2-6; D remains ambiguous. Germline V gene data show CDR1 as MNHEY and CDR2 as SVGEGT. There are 13 residues in the CDR3. CDR3 DNA sequence: TGTGTAACGCAGCGCTCGGGGGCCAACGTCCTGACTTTC. It is translated as CVTQRSGANVLTF.

V gene TRBV6-8 combines with J gene TRBJ2-1, with a possible D match to TRBD2 (7 bases). V gave up 8 bases and J gave up 5 bases, with 22 bases separating them. CDR1 MNHGY and CDR2 SAAAGT come from the germline V gene. The length of the CDR3 is 16 residues. This CDR3 reads CASGYLGGRGNNEQFF. Here the CDR3 DNA reads TGTGCCAGCGGATATCTCGGGGGGCGCGGAAACAATGAGCAGTTCTTC.

This clonotype was recorded many times. V and J are TRBV20-1 and TRBJ2-5; 9 nucleotides agree with TRBD2. The CDR3 is 14 residues long. V dropped 8 bases and J dropped 3; count of bases not matched to a gene: 10. Germline V CDR1 and CDR2: DFQATT, SNEGSKA (reference sequence). The CDR3 nucleotides are TGCAGTCCCTCCGCTAGCGGGAAAAAAGAGACCCAGTACTTC. This codes for CSPSASGKKETQYF.

This sequence joins TRBV5-1 and TRBJ1-2, with 7 bases that match TRBD1. V was clipped by 4 bases and J by 7 bases; unmatched bases: 16. Germline CDR1 is SGHRS and CDR2 is YFSETQ. This CDR3 contains 16 residues. In nucleotides, the CDR3 is TGCGCCAGCAGCCAAAGACAGGGCGGTGTCCCCCTTGGCTACACCTTC. This codes for CASSQRQGGVPLGYTF. The full variable domain, with the rest looked up from reference TRBV5-1 and TRBJ1-2, is KAGVTQTPRYLIKTRGQQVTLSCSPISGHRSVSWYQQTPGQGLQFLFEYFSETQRNKGNFPGRFSGRQFSNSRSEMNVSTLELGDSALYLCASSQRQGGVPLGYTFGSGTRLTVV.

On this clonotype: This likely reflects a read error, since a far larger clone is one base away. The gene calls are TRBV5-3 and TRBJ2-7; perhaps TRBD2 as D (8 bases). TRBV5-3 is labeled an ORF, and its function is uncertain. The CDR3 runs 19 residues. CDR3 sequence reads: CTSSTKTGMTSEGFREQYF. CDR3 nucleotides: TGCACCAGCAGCACGAAGACAGGGATGACTAGCGAAGGGTTCCGCGAGCAGTACTTC.

This clonotype was seen many times. The CDR3 region is CASSVEGVPGTEAFF. CDR3 coding DNA: TGTGCCAGCAGCGTAGAAGGGGTCCCGGGCACTGAAGCTTTCTTT. The chain couples TRBV5-4 to TRBJ1-1; D is possibly TRBD1 (5 bases). Trimming took 4 bases from V and 4 from J, leaving 17 bases between them. This CDR3 region has 15 residues. Germline CDR1 reads SGHNT; CDR2 reads YYREEE (reference sequence).

This clonotype was observed many times. The gene calls are TRBV28 and TRBJ1-6; D gene unclear. Germline V lookup: CDR1 MDHEN, CDR2 SYDVKM. V lost 4 bases to trimming and J lost 8 bases, with 9 bases between them. The length of the CDR3 is 13 residues. In nucleotides, the CDR3 is TGTGCCAGCAGTTCCACAGCCCATTCACCCCTCCACTTT. Its protein product is CASSSTAHSPLHF.

The V gene is TRBV6-6, the J gene TRBJ2-1; D may be TRBD2 (7 bases). The V and J ends lost 2 bases and 7 bases respectively, with 12 bases between them. CDR1 and CDR2 from the germline V gene are MNHNY and SVGAGI (reference sequence). This CDR3 has 14 residues. The CDR3 is CASSYGAGANEQFF. For the CDR3, the DNA is TGTGCCAGCAGTTACGGGGCGGGGGCGAATGAGCAGTTCTTC.

This clonotype has at least ten counts. The chain has TRBV6-2 or TRBV6-3 and TRBJ2-2, with D possibly called TRBD1 or TRBD2 (5 bases each). The CDR3 is made up of 13 amino acids. The V end lost 9 bases, the J end lost 4 bases, and 12 bases lay between the germline ends. Germline V gives CDR1 MNHEY, CDR2 SVGEGT. CDR3 in DNA: TGTGCCAGTTTCCAGGGAGTCACCGGGGAGCTGTTTTTT. Protein product: CASFQGVTGELFF.

The table lists this clonotype with many counts. The genes are TRBV30 and TRBJ2-7; D unresolved. This CDR3 contains 13 residues. V gave up 1 base and J gave up 0 bases, with 7 bases separating them. CDR1 is GTSNPN, CDR2 SVGIG, per germline (reference sequence). The DNA of the CDR3 is TGTGCCTGGAGTGCTGGCCTCTCCTACGAGCAGTACTTC. It yields the protein CAWSAGLSYEQYF.

This clonotype was detected ten times or more. This sequence joins TRBV5-1 and TRBJ1-2; the D is unclear. Germline CDR1 is SGHRS and CDR2 is YFSETQ. V was clipped by 0 bases and J by 8 bases, with 11 bases between them. This CDR3 region has 13 residues. CDR3 DNA sequence: TGCGCCAGCAGCTTGGACACATCCGGCGGCTACACCTTC. Translating gives CASSLDTSGGYTF. Together with reference TRBV5-1 and TRBJ1-2, the CDR3 gives the full variable domain: KAGVTQTPRYLIKTRGQQVTLSCSPISGHRSVSWYQQTPGQGLQFLFEYFSETQRNKGNFPGRFSGRQFSNSRSEMNVSTLELGDSALYLCASSLDTSGGYTFGSGTRLTVV.

Concerning this clonotype: A far larger clone is only one base removed, so a read error is likely. The chain links TRBV27 to TRBJ2-1; 7 bases map to TRBD1. Germline CDR1 and CDR2: MNHEY and SMNVEV (reference sequence). This CDR3 comprises 14 residues. V shed 6 bases, J shed 10 bases, and the junction held 12 bases outside the gene matches. CDR3 loop: CASRPEGAVYEQFF. The DNA for the CDR3 is TGTGCCAGCAGGCCCGAGGGGGCTGTTTACGAGCAGTTCTTC.

This clonotype occurred many times. The chain uses TRBV5-1 and TRBJ2-3, with TRBD2 identical over 8 bases. J was trimmed by 3 bases and V by 5 bases; bases with no gene match: 11. CDR3 length: 16 residues. Germline CDR1 is SGHRS and CDR2 is YFSETQ. CDR3 nucleotide sequence: TGCGCCAGCAGTCTTGACCCGACTAGCGTAACAGATACGCAGTATTTT. Translating gives CASSLDPTSVTDTQYF.

Many counts were recorded for this clonotype. V is TRBV19 and J is TRBJ1-2; 12 bases line up with TRBD1. In germline, CDR1 is LNHDA, CDR2 SQIVND (reference sequence). The CDR3 totals 13 residues. Unmatched junction bases numbered 1, after V lost 4 bases and J lost 7 bases. For the CDR3, the DNA is TGTGCCAGTAGTAGGGACAGGGGGCCTGGCTACACCTTC. Amino acid sequence: CASSRDRGPGYTF.

This clonotype was counted only a few times. The rearrangement uses TRBV7-8 and TRBJ2-1, with 11 nucleotides matching TRBD2. The ends lost 5 bases at V and 8 bases at J; junction bases unmatched: 5. The CDR3 covers 14 residues. Germline V CDR1 and CDR2: SGHVS, FQNEAQ. This chain's CDR3 is CASSRELAGDEQFF. CDR3 DNA sequence: TGTGCCAGCAGCCGTGAACTAGCGGGAGATGAGCAGTTCTTC.

This clonotype was detected ten times or more. This sequence joins TRBV10-3 and TRBJ2-3; TRBD2 agrees at 7 bases. This CDR3 is 15 amino acids long. Unmatched junction bases numbered 9, after V lost 7 bases and J lost 2 bases. Germline CDR1 is ENHRY and CDR2 is SYGVKD. CDR3 DNA sequence: TGTGCCATCAAAGAGACTAGCCTCATCACAGATACGCAGTATTTT. It specifies CAIKETSLITDTQYF.

This clonotype was seen repeatedly, ten times or more. J is TRBJ2-1 and V is TRBV20-1; the match to TRBD2 covers 8 bases. Germline CDR1 reads DFQATT; CDR2 reads SNEGSKA (reference sequence). V lost 5 bases to trimming and J lost 3 bases; unmatched junction nucleotides: 3. The length of the CDR3 is 13 residues. The CDR3 spells CSASTSVYNEQFF. CDR3 sequence (DNA): TGCAGTGCTTCGACTAGCGTCTACAATGAGCAGTTCTTC.

This clonotype was picked up many times. The chain couples TRBV6-2 or TRBV6-3 to TRBJ1-5; D is ambiguous. Trimming pared 8 bases from V and 5 bases from J, leaving 10 bases between. Germline values: CDR1 MNHEY, CDR2 SVGEGT. The CDR3 extends over 12 amino acids. Here the CDR3 reads CASREGHQPQHF. Here the CDR3 DNA reads TGTGCCAGCCGGGAAGGGCATCAGCCCCAGCATTTT.

This clonotype occurred many times. The chain carries TRBV30 and TRBJ1-5, with 10 bases fitting TRBD1. J was trimmed by 2 bases and V by 0 bases; bases with no gene match: 7. CDR3 length: 17 residues. The germline V gene has CDR1 GTSNPN and CDR2 SVGIG (reference sequence). This chain's CDR3 is CAWSVIRGQGGNQPQHF. In nucleotides, the CDR3 is TGTGCCTGGAGTGTAATTAGAGGACAGGGGGGCAATCAGCCCCAGCATTTT.

The chain couples TRBV9 to TRBJ1-6, with TRBD1 identical over 8 bases. Trimming took 4 bases from V and 9 from J; bases not matched to a gene: 12. Germline lookup yields CDR1 SGDLS and CDR2 YYNGEE. The CDR3 is 16 residues long. The CDR3 here is CASSRETGDYGSPLHF. In DNA form, the CDR3 reads TGTGCCAGCAGCCGTGAGACAGGGGACTATGGTTCACCCCTCCACTTT.